The 30 T cell receptor beta chains below were found in one sample sequenced in a study of T cell responses to AZD1222 COVID-19 vaccine. Only in-frame clones appear in the TCRdb table, and some are missing; sequencing was by immunoSEQ multiplex PCR. The sample lists about 120,000 clones, roughly 90% occurring once. This specimen consisted of peripheral blood, obtained on day 0 of AZD1222 vaccination. The receptors here all came from an adult in good health.

This chain links TRBV28 with TRBJ1-5; D uncertain. Germline CDR1 MDHEN, CDR2 SYDVKM. V was trimmed by 7 bases and J by 6 bases, leaving 13 bases between them. The CDR3 length is 13 residues. The CDR3 here is CASIVKIGQPQHF. CDR3 DNA sequence: TGTGCCAGCATTGTTAAGATAGGTCAGCCCCAGCATTTT.

The CDR3 spells CATPGEYYGYTF. The CDR3 DNA reads as TGTGCCACCCCGGGGGAGTACTATGGCTACACCTTC. The V and J genes are TRBV2 and TRBJ1-2; maybe TRBD1 (5 bases). Germline CDR1 and CDR2: SNHLY and FYNNEI. V dropped 10 bases and J dropped 3 bases, with 12 bases sitting between them. There are 12 residues in the CDR3.

This chain links TRBV19 with TRBJ1-5; D uncertain. The CDR3 totals 14 residues. Germline CDR1 reads LNHDA; CDR2 reads SQIVND (reference sequence). Trimming left V 2 bases short and J 7 bases short, with 12 bases between. The CDR3 DNA sequence: TGTGCCAGTAGTATATCGTGGGGTAGGCAGCCCCAGCATTTT. It encodes CASSISWGRQPQHF.

The chain combines TRBV6-5 with TRBJ1-1; the D gene is possibly TRBD1 (6 bases). Deletions cut 6 bases from V and 3 bases from J, with 14 bases between. The germline CDR1 and CDR2 sequences are MNHEY and SVGAGI. CDR3 length equals 14 residues. The DNA of the CDR3 is TGTGCCAGCAGGCCGCAGGGGAGGGACACTGAAGCTTTCTTT. This translates into CASRPQGRDTEAFF.

This chain connects TRBV6-2 or TRBV6-3 to TRBJ2-1, with a weak D call TRBD2 (5 bases). Trimming removed 3 bases from V and 3 bases from J, with 12 bases in between. The CDR3 sequence is 15 residues long. CDR1 is MNHEY, CDR2 SVGEGT, per germline. DNA of the CDR3: TGTGCCAGCAGTTATGAAGGGAGCCTCTACAATGAGCAGTTCTTC. It codes for CASSYEGSLYNEQFF.

This chain connects TRBV30 to TRBJ1-4; the D is unclear. Germline-derived CDR1 and CDR2 are GTSNPN and SVGIG (reference sequence). The CDR3 extends over 12 amino acids. The V end lost 0 bases, the J end lost 14 bases, and 13 bases lay between the germline ends. Written as DNA, the CDR3 is TGTGCCTGGAGTGTACTACGGGAACACCTGTTTTTT. Translating it yields CAWSVLREHLFF.

This clone was counted a single time. The chain employs TRBV18 and TRBJ1-2, with TRBD1 as a possible D gene (6 bases). CDR3 size: 12 residues. The germline CDR1 and CDR2 sequences are KGHSH and LQKENI. V gave up 8 bases and J gave up 3 bases, with 10 bases separating them. This chain's CDR3 is CASQDRDYGYTF. The CDR3 DNA is TGTGCCAGCCAGGACAGAGACTATGGCTACACCTTC.

V is TRBV19 and J is TRBJ1-3; D uncertain. The CDR3 spans 12 residues. V lost 6 bases and J 4 bases, leaving 7 bases between the germline ends. The germline gives CDR1 LNHDA, CDR2 SQIVND (reference sequence). The CDR3 loop reads CASSEGGNTIYF. The CDR3 DNA is TGTGCCAGTAGCGAAGGGGGAAACACCATATATTTT.

The chain has TRBV18 and TRBJ1-4; 7 bases agree with TRBD1. The CDR3 consists of 16 residues. Losses at the gene ends were 4 bases for V and 0 bases for J; bases not matched to a gene: 5. In germline, CDR1 is KGHSH, CDR2 LQKENI. For the CDR3, the DNA is TGTGCCAGCTCACTCGACAGGGTTGCAACTAATGAAAAACTGTTTTTT. This codes for CASSLDRVATNEKLFF.

The chain has TRBV20-1 and TRBJ1-2; unclear D gene. V shed 4 bases and J shed 8 bases, with 11 bases lying between them. Germline values: CDR1 DFQATT, CDR2 SNEGSKA (reference sequence). The CDR3 runs to 11 residues. The CDR3 loop is CSATQGKGYTF. In nucleotides, the CDR3 is TGCAGTGCTACACAAGGAAAAGGCTACACCTTC.

The chain has TRBV29-1 and TRBJ1-2; 7 bases are shared with TRBD1. CDR1 is SQVTM, CDR2 ANQGSEA, per germline. The junction had 2 bases not matched to a gene; V was cut back by 3 bases and J by 4 bases. The CDR3 spans 12 residues. This CDR3 is CSVDQGGYGYTF. The CDR3 DNA follows: TGCAGCGTTGACCAGGGGGGCTATGGCTACACCTTC.

A single count supports this clone. J is TRBJ1-2 and V is TRBV29-1, with D possibly matching TRBD1 (6 bases). Germline-derived CDR1 and CDR2 are SQVTM and ANQGSEA. The V and J ends lost 7 bases and 8 bases respectively, with 20 bases between them. This CDR3 contains 13 residues. The CDR3 bases are TGCAGCGCCCCTAGAGGGGACCAGGGGGGCTACACCTTC. Its translation is CSAPRGDQGGYTF. Supplemented by reference TRBV29-1 and TRBJ1-2, the full variable domain reads SAVISQKPSRDICQRGTSLTIQCQVDSQVTMMFWYRQQPGQSLTLIATANQGSEATYESGFVIDKFPISRPNLTFSTLTVSNMSPEDSSIYLCSAPRGDQGGYTFGSGTRLTVV.

This clone was detected only a few times. This rearrangement joins TRBV4-3 to TRBJ2-1, with TRBD2 matching 11 bases. With V trimmed by 3 bases and J by 8 bases, 9 bases remained unmatched. The CDR3 runs 16 residues. Germline V gene lookup returns CDR1 LGHNA and CDR2 YSLEER. The CDR3 here is CASSQSLAGEAHEQFF. As DNA, the CDR3 is TGCGCCAGCAGCCAGTCACTAGCGGGAGAGGCCCATGAGCAGTTCTTC.

The J gene is TRBJ2-7, the V gene TRBV9; no clear D. Germline CDR1 SGDLS, CDR2 YYNGEE. Between the trimmed V and J ends, which lost 4 bases and 3 bases, there was a span of 5 bases. The CDR3 runs to 11 residues. The CDR3 DNA reads TGTGCCAGCAGCCATGGCTACGAGCAGTACTTC. Translation gives CASSHGYEQYF. Using reference TRBV9 and TRBJ2-7 for the parts outside the CDR3, the full variable domain is DSGVTQTPKHLITATGQRVTLRCSPRSGDLSVYWYQQSLDQGLQFLIQYYNGEERAKGNILERFSAQQFPDLHSELNLSSLELGDSALYFCASSHGYEQYFGPGTRLTVT.

The rearrangement links TRBV7-2 to TRBJ1-5, with TRBD1 as a possible D gene (6 bases). V was cut by 5 bases and J by 6 bases, with 11 bases left in between. Germline lookup yields CDR1 SGHTA and CDR2 FQGNSA. The CDR3 has 13 residues. The CDR3 DNA reads as TGTGCCAGCAGCCAACAGGGTGTTCAGCCCCAGCATTTT. The encoded protein is CASSQQGVQPQHF.

This clone was recorded many times. The chain has TRBV5-8 and TRBJ2-2; the match to TRBD1 covers 7 bases. Germline CDR1 and CDR2: SGHTS and YDEGEE. J gave up 4 bases and V 5 bases, and 11 bases lay outside the gene matches. The CDR3 spans 16 residues. The CDR3 sequence is CASRQERGQRTGELFF. Here the CDR3 DNA reads TGTGCCAGCAGACAGGAGAGGGGGCAGCGCACCGGGGAGCTGTTTTTT.

Concerning this clone itself: This sample includes further DNA sequences coding for the same CDR3. CDR3 DNA sequence: TGTGCCAGCAGTGAATCGACAGGGGGGGTATACGAGCAGTACTTC. Its translation is CASSESTGGVYEQYF. The chain combines TRBV6-1 with TRBJ2-7, with 9 bases fitting TRBD1. Trimming at V came to 2 bases and at J to 4 bases, leaving 6 bases not matched to a gene. In germline, CDR1 is MNHNS, CDR2 SASEGT. CDR3 length equals 15 residues.

The chain has TRBV6-5 and TRBJ2-1; 8 bases fit TRBD2. Trimming at V came to 6 bases and at J to 7 bases, leaving 11 bases not matched to a gene. Germline lookup yields CDR1 MNHEY and CDR2 SVGAGI. The CDR3 runs 15 residues. The CDR3 sequence is CASRVTPGLGNEQFF. In DNA form, the CDR3 reads TGTGCCAGCAGGGTTACCCCGGGACTAGGGAATGAGCAGTTCTTC.

The chain carries TRBV10-2 and TRBJ2-1, with TRBD2 matching 8 bases. J was trimmed by 2 bases and V by 8 bases; bases with no gene match: 5. The CDR3 sequence is 14 residues long. The V gene's germline CDR1 is WSHSY and CDR2 SAAADI. The DNA of the CDR3 is TGCGCCAGCGGACGGGGGGGCCCCTACAATGAGCAGTTCTTC. Translating gives CASGRGGPYNEQFF.

This sequence joins TRBV5-1 and TRBJ2-1; 7 bases match TRBD1. V lost 4 bases, J lost 6 bases, and 7 bases stayed unmatched. The CDR3 has 14 amino acids. In germline, CDR1 is SGHRS, CDR2 YFSETQ. The CDR3 DNA follows: TGCGCCAGCAGCCTCAACGGACAGGCCAATGAGCAGTTCTTC. Translating gives CASSLNGQANEQFF.

The chain links TRBV6-5 to TRBJ1-4, with D possibly being TRBD1 (5 bases). Germline CDR1 reads MNHEY; CDR2 reads SVGAGI. The CDR3 consists of 15 residues. The V end was cut by 0 bases, the J end by 6 bases, with 11 bases between. The CDR3 region has the DNA TGTGCCAGCAGTTACTCCCCAGGGAACGATGAAAAACTGTTTTTT. Protein sequence: CASSYSPGNDEKLFF.

The CDR3 loop reads CASSQGPGANVLTF. In nucleotides, the CDR3 is TGCGCCAGCAGCCAAGGCCCTGGGGCCAACGTCCTGACTTTC. The rearrangement joins TRBV4-1 to TRBJ2-6; no reliable D call. Germline CDR1 is MGHRA and CDR2 is YSYEKL. There are 14 residues in the CDR3. V lost 1 base and J lost 2, with 3 bases in between.

The rearrangement joins TRBV6-2 or TRBV6-3 to TRBJ1-1, with D possibly being TRBD1 (6 bases). This CDR3 comprises 13 residues. Germline assignment: CDR1 MNHEY and CDR2 SVGEGT. V dropped 5 bases and J dropped 1 base, with 8 bases sitting between them. The CDR3 DNA reads as TGTGCCAGCAGTCCGACAGGGAACACTGAAGCTTTCTTT. As protein: CASSPTGNTEAFF.

Regarding this clone: The junction and the germline gene differ at one end; a read error may be behind it. The chain employs TRBV28 and TRBJ2-6, with unresolved D. This CDR3 contains 12 residues. The germline V gene encodes CDR1 MDHEN and CDR2 SYDVKM. The DNA of the CDR3 is TGTGCCAGCAGTTTATCGGACCAAACTTGGGCTTTC. This translates into CASSLSDQTWAF. The complete variable domain, with remaining parts taken from reference TRBV28 and TRBJ2-6, reads DVKVTQSSRYLVKRTGEKVFLECVQDMDHENMFWYRQDPGLGLRLIYFSYDVKMKEKGDIPEGYSVSREKKERFSLILESASTNQTSMYLCASSLSDQTWAFGAGSRLTVL.

This rearrangement joins TRBV7-8 to TRBJ2-5; tentative D call: TRBD2 (5 bases). The CDR3 length is 14 residues. Germline-derived CDR1 and CDR2 are SGHVS and FQNEAQ. Trimming left V 5 bases short and J 5 bases short, with 15 bases between. The CDR3 coding sequence is TGTGCCAGCAGCCCCCGGATTGGGGAGGAGACCCAGTACTTC. Translation: CASSPRIGEETQYF.

The CDR3 reads CASSLGARDTQYF. Here the CDR3 DNA reads TGTGCCAGCAGCTTAGGGGCCCGGGATACGCAGTATTTT. This sequence joins TRBV7-2 and TRBJ2-3, with unresolved D. The CDR3 has 13 residues. Germline V CDR1 and CDR2: SGHTA, FQGNSA. Between the trimmed V and J ends, which lost 1 base and 6 bases, there was a span of 8 bases.

The chain's CDR3 is CASSGDRGVIQPQHF. In DNA, the CDR3 is TGTGCCAGCAGTGGTGACAGGGGAGTTATTCAGCCCCAGCATTTT. The chain links TRBV6-6 to TRBJ1-5; 8 bases align to TRBD1. This CDR3 has 15 residues. CDR1 is MNHNY, CDR2 SVGAGI, per germline (reference sequence). V gave up 5 bases and J gave up 6 bases; unmatched junction bases: 9.

This clone was counted once. This rearrangement joins TRBV27 to TRBJ1-1, with D possibly TRBD1 on 6 matching bases. The CDR3 loop spans 13 amino acids. The V end was cut by 4 bases, the J end by 6 bases, with 12 bases between. Per germline, CDR1 MNHEY and CDR2 SMNVEV (reference sequence). The CDR3 protein is CASSSTGRAEAFF. The CDR3 DNA reads as TGTGCCAGCAGTTCCACAGGGAGGGCTGAAGCTTTCTTT.

The chain uses TRBV5-1 and TRBJ2-5; 8 bases are a match to TRBD2. The CDR3 totals 15 residues. Germline lookup yields CDR1 SGHRS and CDR2 YFSETQ. Trimming removed 0 bases from V and 5 bases from J; junction bases left unmatched: 6. Here the CDR3 reads CASSLAGGARETQYF. The CDR3 nucleotides read TGCGCCAGCAGCTTGGCGGGGGGGGCGCGGGAGACCCAGTACTTC.

The J gene is TRBJ2-7, the V gene TRBV28, with a weak D call TRBD2 (6 bases). Looked up from germline, CDR1 is MDHEN and CDR2 is SYDVKM. CDR3 size: 17 residues. V lost 4 bases and J 1 base, leaving 20 bases between the germline ends. DNA of the CDR3: TGTGCCAGCAGTTCCCCCAATGGTGGGAGCGGGTCCTACGAGCAGTACTTC. Protein product: CASSSPNGGSGSYEQYF. The entire variable domain, with the rest obtained from reference TRBV28 and TRBJ2-7, is as follows: DVKVTQSSRYLVKRTGEKVFLECVQDMDHENMFWYRQDPGLGLRLIYFSYDVKMKEKGDIPEGYSVSREKKERFSLILESASTNQTSMYLCASSSPNGGSGSYEQYFGPGTRLTVT.